Listed here are 30 T cell receptor beta chains from one sample, sequenced in a study of T-cell reconstitution after alpha-beta-depleted transplantation in children. TCRbeta library construction was performed incorporating unique molecular identifiers. Each CDR3 protein gets one entry after TCRdb re-called the PCR reads with MiXCR. The table lists 200,000 to 250,000 distinct CDR3 sequences, approximately 9% of them singletons. Material: PBMCs from the stem cell graft donor, obtained from the stem cell graft. The source of these receptors is a human donor who donated a stem cell graft to a child with acute lymphoblastic leukemia.

This clonotype showed up many times. V is TRBV7-2 and J is TRBJ2-1; no definite D call. Germline assignment: CDR1 SGHTA and CDR2 FQGNSA. Between the trimmed V and J ends, which lost 5 bases and 0 bases, there was a span of 17 bases. This CDR3 spans 17 amino acids. The CDR3 DNA is TGTGCCAGCAGCCCTACGTTCGGTAGGAGCTCCTACAATGAGCAGTTCTTC. As protein: CASSPTFGRSSYNEQFF. Complete variable domain (other parts from reference TRBV7-2 and TRBJ2-1): GAGVSQSPSNKVTEKGKDVELRCDPISGHTALYWYRQSLGQGLEFLIYFQGNSAPDKSGLPSDRFSAERTGGSVSTLTIQRTQQEDSAVYLCASSPTFGRSSYNEQFFGPGTRLTVL.

This clonotype was found many times. V gene TRBV18 combines with J gene TRBJ1-1; 7 nucleotides agree with TRBD1. The CDR3 runs to 15 residues. Losses at the gene ends were 2 bases for V and 1 base for J; bases not matched to a gene: 4. In germline, CDR1 is KGHSH, CDR2 LQKENI. In DNA, the CDR3 is TGTGCCAGCTCACCATCCGGGACAGCGAACACTGAAGCTTTCTTT. Translated: CASSPSGTANTEAFF.

The V call is TRBV30, the J call TRBJ1-2, with D maybe TRBD1 (6 bases). The CDR3 length is 10 residues. V lost 5 bases to trimming and J lost 8 bases, with 9 bases between them. Germline CDR1 is GTSNPN and CDR2 is SVGIG (reference sequence). The CDR3 sequence is CAWGGEGYTF. The DNA for the CDR3 is TGTGCCTGGGGGGGCGAGGGCTACACCTTC.

This clonotype was seen at least ten times. This chain links TRBV3-1 with TRBJ2-3; TRBD2 matches 7 bases. The length of the CDR3 is 16 residues. Losses at the gene ends were 1 base for V and 2 bases for J; bases not matched to a gene: 6. Germline V lookup: CDR1 LGHDT, CDR2 YNNKEL (reference sequence). CDR3 sequence: CASSQGPAGNTDTQYF. CDR3 sequence (DNA): TGTGCCAGCAGCCAAGGCCCAGCGGGAAACACAGATACGCAGTATTTT.

The rearrangement uses TRBV3-1 and TRBJ1-6; unclear D gene. The CDR3 covers 15 residues. Looked up from germline, CDR1 is LGHDT and CDR2 is YNNKEL (reference sequence). Trimming cost V 1 base and J 7 bases, with 11 bases left between them. CDR3 nucleotide sequence: TGTGCCAGCAGCCAAGTCAAGGGAGGGAATTCACCCCTCCACTTT. Translation gives CASSQVKGGNSPLHF.

This clonotype was found many times. The rearrangement uses TRBV29-1 and TRBJ2-3, with D possibly TRBD1 on 6 matching bases. V lost 5 bases, J lost 0 bases, and 12 bases lay in between. Germline V gene lookup returns CDR1 SQVTM and CDR2 ANQGSEA. The CDR3 loop spans 14 amino acids. The CDR3 bases are TGCAGCGTTACAGGGTTGGCTAGCACAGATACGCAGTATTTT. This codes for CSVTGLASTDTQYF.

This clonotype was counted many times. The chain links TRBV4-3 to TRBJ2-3; 11 bases line up with TRBD2. Germline CDR1 LGHNA, CDR2 YSLEER. This CDR3 has 17 amino acids. The V segment lost 0 bases and the J segment 2 bases; nucleotides outside the gene matches: 4. The CDR3 spells CASSQEGTSGYTDTQYF. The CDR3 region has the DNA TGCGCCAGCAGCCAAGAGGGGACTAGCGGATACACAGATACGCAGTATTTT.

In its sample, this clonotype was seen a few times. This chain links TRBV30 with TRBJ2-3; D gene ambiguous. The CDR3 is made up of 12 amino acids. In germline, CDR1 is GTSNPN, CDR2 SVGIG (reference sequence). Trimming left V 4 bases short and J 3 bases short, with 8 bases between. As DNA, the CDR3 is TGTGCCTGGATGGTCGGGACAGATACGCAGTATTTT. Translated, it gives CAWMVGTDTQYF.

The chain uses TRBV5-1 and TRBJ2-3; the D gene is possibly TRBD1 (5 bases). This CDR3 is built from 14 residues. V lost 0 bases, J lost 5 bases, and 10 bases lay in between. CDR1 SGHRS and CDR2 YFSETQ come from the germline V gene. For the CDR3, the DNA is TGCGCCAGCAGCTTGGGGGGCTTGGAAGATACGCAGTATTTT. It yields the protein CASSLGGLEDTQYF.

At least ten counts were recorded for this clonotype. The chain links TRBV18 to TRBJ1-3, with TRBD1 matching over 7 bases. In germline, CDR1 is KGHSH, CDR2 LQKENI. The CDR3 has 17 residues. Germline trimming cut 3 bases from V and 0 bases from J; bases unmatched to any gene: 8. The CDR3 nucleotides read TGTGCCAGCTCACCCCAGGGGGGGGACTCCTCTGGAAACACCATATATTTT. Encoded protein: CASSPQGGDSSGNTIYF. Complete variable domain (other parts from reference TRBV18 and TRBJ1-3): NAGVMQNPRHLVRRRGQEARLRCSPMKGHSHVYWYRQLPEEGLKFMVYLQKENIIDESGMPKERFSAEFPKEGPSILRIQQVVRGDSAAYFCASSPQGGDSSGNTIYFGEGSWLTVV.

The rearrangement joins TRBV7-6 to TRBJ1-1, with D unclear. Germline CDR1 and CDR2: SGHVS and FNYEAQ. CDR3 length: 13 amino acids. V gave up 5 bases and J gave up 4 bases, with 11 bases separating them. CDR3: CASSVTEVTEAFF. CDR3 coding DNA: TGTGCCAGCAGCGTAACGGAGGTCACTGAAGCTTTCTTT.

There are many counts of this clonotype. The J gene is TRBJ1-1, the V gene TRBV2, with D tentatively TRBD1 (5 bases). V was pared by 1 base and J by 1 base, with 7 bases between. CDR3 size: 14 residues. CDR1 is SNHLY and CDR2 is FYNNEI in the germline V gene. This chain's CDR3 is CASSEGTGNTEAFF. The CDR3 coding sequence is TGTGCCAGCAGTGAAGGTACAGGGAACACTGAAGCTTTCTTT.

The V and J genes are TRBV12-3 or TRBV12-4 and TRBJ1-4; D ambiguous. This CDR3 is built from 15 residues. V was trimmed by 8 bases and J by 7 bases, leaving 20 bases between them. The CDR3 loop reads CASAGTLIRGEKLFF. In DNA, the CDR3 is TGTGCCAGCGCCGGTACTCTTATTAGAGGTGAAAAACTGTTTTTT.

The chain employs TRBV27 and TRBJ2-1; TRBD2 matches 9 bases. The CDR3 sequence is 16 residues long. V gave up 0 bases and J gave up 7 bases; unmatched junction bases: 7. From germline, CDR1 is MNHEY and CDR2 SMNVEV (reference sequence). The CDR3 DNA is TGTGCCAGCAGTTTATCTGGGACTAGCAGTCGGAATGAGCAGTTCTTC. Translating it yields CASSLSGTSSRNEQFF.

The gene calls are TRBV4-3 and TRBJ1-2, with D uncertain. Germline V gene sequence: CDR1 LGHNA, CDR2 YSLEER. The CDR3 consists of 15 residues. Deletions cut 0 bases from V and 2 bases from J, with 10 bases between. CDR3 sequence reads: CASSQDGNGNYGYTF. As DNA, the CDR3 is TGCGCCAGCAGCCAAGACGGGAATGGGAACTATGGCTACACCTTC.

This clonotype was detected a few times. This rearrangement joins TRBV27 to TRBJ1-2, with 9 bases matching TRBD1. Losses at the gene ends were 6 bases for V and 6 bases for J; bases not matched to a gene: 5. The CDR3 spans 13 residues. Germline CDR1 MNHEY, CDR2 SMNVEV (reference sequence). The CDR3 loop reads CASSPRTGDGYTF. The CDR3 region has the DNA TGTGCCAGCAGCCCCCGGACAGGGGATGGCTACACCTTC.

The genes are TRBV25-1 and TRBJ1-4, with a tentative D call TRBD1 (6 bases). The germline CDR1 and CDR2 sequences are MGHDK and SYGVNS. The CDR3 consists of 14 residues. V was pared by 6 bases and J by 11 bases, with 19 bases between. DNA for the CDR3: TGTGCCAGCAGCGAGGTCTTCAGGGGAGGGAAACTGTTTTTT. This translates into CASSEVFRGGKLFF.

This clonotype turned up a few times. The chain joins TRBV6-2 or TRBV6-3 to TRBJ1-1; D is perhaps TRBD1 (5 bases). V lost 6 bases to trimming and J lost 5 bases, with 16 bases between them. Germline loops: CDR1 MNHEY, CDR2 SVGEGT. The CDR3 is made up of 14 amino acids. CDR3 amino acids: CASSPSPRGTEAFF. In DNA, the CDR3 is TGTGCCAGCAGCCCTAGCCCCCGGGGGACTGAAGCTTTCTTT.

This chain connects TRBV4-2 to TRBJ1-5, with a tentative D call TRBD1 (6 bases). Trimming pared 2 bases from V and 5 bases from J, leaving 13 bases between. Germline loops: CDR1 LGHNA, CDR2 YNFKEQ. CDR3 length: 15 residues. For the CDR3, the DNA is TGTGCCAGCAGCCAAAAGGGGGATGGGGATCAGCCCCAGCATTTT. As protein: CASSQKGDGDQPQHF.

This clonotype was detected only a few times. The CDR3 bases are TGCGCCAGCAGCTTGGTGGATCCAGGGATAGCCTACACCTTC. Its protein product is CASSLVDPGIAYTF. J is TRBJ1-2 and V is TRBV5-1, with D possibly being TRBD1 (5 bases). The CDR3 runs 14 residues. Germline V gives CDR1 SGHRS, CDR2 YFSETQ. V was pared by 0 bases and J by 10 bases, with 16 bases between.

This clonotype has a handful of counts. The chain combines TRBV29-1 with TRBJ2-7, with 11 bases that match TRBD2. This CDR3 spans 13 amino acids. Per germline, CDR1 SQVTM and CDR2 ANQGSEA. Unmatched junction bases numbered 4, after V lost 7 bases and J lost 2 bases. This chain's CDR3 is CSARLAGTYEQYF. DNA for the CDR3: TGCAGCGCCAGACTAGCGGGGACCTACGAGCAGTACTTC.

J is TRBJ2-5 and V is TRBV10-3; 7 bases match TRBD2. Germline V CDR1 and CDR2: ENHRY, SYGVKD. The CDR3 covers 13 residues. V shed 10 bases, J shed 2 bases, and the junction held 7 bases outside the gene matches. The CDR3 loop reads CATWGREQETQYF. DNA of the CDR3: TGTGCCACCTGGGGGAGGGAACAAGAGACCCAGTACTTC.

The rearrangement links TRBV5-4 to TRBJ2-2; tentatively, D is TRBD1 (5 bases). Germline-derived CDR1 and CDR2 are SGHNT and YYREEE (reference sequence). The CDR3 is 14 residues long. Trimming pared 0 bases from V and 5 bases from J, leaving 8 bases between. The CDR3 DNA reads TGTGCCAGCAGCTTGGGACAGTCTACCGGGGAGCTGTTTTTT. As protein: CASSLGQSTGELFF.

This clonotype was counted a few times. The J gene is TRBJ1-1, the V gene TRBV29-1, with 8 bases identical to TRBD1. J gave up 2 bases and V 4 bases, and 3 bases lay outside the gene matches. The germline CDR1 and CDR2 sequences are SQVTM and ANQGSEA. The CDR3 sequence is 13 residues long. CDR3 sequence: CSVVGQGNTEAFF. CDR3 nucleotides: TGCAGCGTTGTAGGACAGGGTAACACTGAAGCTTTCTTT.

This chain joins TRBV6-1 and TRBJ2-7, with TRBD2 identical over 10 bases. Germline V gene lookup returns CDR1 MNHNS and CDR2 SASEGT. After removal of 5 bases from V and 7 bases from J, the junction contained 5 bases not matched to a gene. The CDR3 is 13 amino acids. This chain's CDR3 is CASSIERGGEQYF. The CDR3 DNA follows: TGTGCCAGCAGTATAGAGCGGGGGGGGGAGCAGTACTTC.

The J gene is TRBJ2-1, the V gene TRBV11-2; 13 bases are a match to TRBD2. CDR1 is SGHAT, CDR2 FQNNGV, per germline. This CDR3 spans 17 amino acids. V lost 5 bases, J lost 10 bases, and 14 bases stayed unmatched. The CDR3 bases are TGTGCCAGCAGCAAGCTGGGTACTAGCGGGGGGGCTCGGGAGCAGTTCTTC. Translating it yields CASSKLGTSGGAREQFF.

The CDR3 sequence is CSITGSGNTIYF. The CDR3 bases are TGCAGTATTACAGGGTCCGGAAACACCATATATTTT. The chain joins TRBV20-1 to TRBJ1-3; a weak D match, TRBD1 (6 bases). CDR1 DFQATT and CDR2 SNEGSKA come from the germline V gene (reference sequence). The CDR3 extends over 12 amino acids. Trimming removed 8 bases at V and 4 bases at J, with 12 bases between.

This clonotype was detected a few times. The chain carries TRBV12-3 or TRBV12-4 and TRBJ2-7; D could derive from TRBD1 or TRBD2 (5 bases each). V lost 5 bases and J lost 6, with 17 bases in between. This CDR3 has 14 residues. CDR3 region: CASSPLLGVGEQYF. CDR3 in DNA: TGTGCCAGCAGTCCTCTGCTGGGGGTTGGCGAGCAGTACTTC.

The chain recombines TRBV27 with TRBJ2-1; D possibly corresponds to TRBD1 (6 bases). From germline, CDR1 is MNHEY and CDR2 SMNVEV (reference sequence). Deletions cut 0 bases from V and 9 bases from J, with 6 bases between. The CDR3 has 12 amino acids. The CDR3 region has the DNA TGTGCCAGCAGTTTATCGGGGGCTGAGCAGTTCTTC. Its translation: CASSLSGAEQFF.

This clonotype was detected only once. V gene TRBV5-1 combines with J gene TRBJ2-5; D ambiguous. This CDR3 has 12 amino acids. Trimming shortened V by 0 bases and J by 5 bases, and 5 bases separated the two germline ends. Germline-derived CDR1 and CDR2 are SGHRS and YFSETQ. CDR3: CASSLDEETQYF. For the CDR3, the DNA is TGCGCCAGCAGCTTGGATGAGGAGACCCAGTACTTC.